The rows below give T cell receptor beta chains drawn from one sample of a study of T cells in localized non-small cell lung cancer. Libraries were prepared by immunoSEQ multiplex PCR; TCRdb keeps only in-frame clonotypes and omits some of them. The sample has about 1,300 clones; 40% are singletons. Sequencing used lung tumor tissue, obtained before any cancer treatment. The receptors come from a woman aged 35-75 years with stage II squamous cell lung carcinoma. The CDR3 runs from the conserved cysteine through the conserved F or W. Each record gives: D gene, V gene, clone size, J gene, CDR3 DNA, CDR3 protein. D genes are given only for firm matches. The size of a clone is reported for some rows only, either as once, few or many, or as a class for expanded clones.

D gene: -
V gene: TRBV1
clone size: few
J gene: TRBJ2-7
CDR3 DNA: TGCGCCAGCAGCCTAGGGAACTCCTACGAGCAGTACTTC
CDR3 protein: CASSLGNSYEQYF

D gene: TRBD1
V gene: TRBV9
clone size: medium-sized
J gene: TRBJ1-1
CDR3 DNA: TGTGCCAGCAGCGCGCGACAGGGTGTGAACACTGAAGCTTTCTTT
CDR3 protein: CASSARQGVNTEAFF

D gene: TRBD1
V gene: TRBV30
clone size: -
J gene: TRBJ1-3
CDR3 DNA: TGTGCCTGGGTGACAGGGCAAGGAAACACCATATATTTT
CDR3 protein: CAWVTGQGNTIYF

D gene: -
V gene: TRBV6-8
clone size: -
J gene: TRBJ2-2
CDR3 DNA: TGTGCCAGCAGTTACTCTAGCGACACCGGGGAGCTGTTTTTT
CDR3 protein: CASSYSSDTGELFF

D gene: TRBD2
V gene: TRBV28
clone size: -
J gene: TRBJ2-7
CDR3 DNA: TGTGCCAGCAGTTTAATCGGACTAGCGGCCTCCTACGAGCAGTACTTC
CDR3 protein: CASSLIGLAASYEQYF

D gene: TRBD1
V gene: TRBV30
clone size: -
J gene: TRBJ2-1
CDR3 DNA: TGTGCCTCTCGGGACAGGGGAGGCGATGAGCAGTTCTTC
CDR3 protein: CASRDRGGDEQFF

D gene: -
V gene: TRBV29-1
clone size: -
J gene: TRBJ2-7
CDR3 DNA: TGCAGCGTTGGGACTACCCGAACCTACAAGCAGTACTTC
CDR3 protein: CSVGTTRTYKQYF

D gene: TRBD2
V gene: TRBV4-1
clone size: few
J gene: TRBJ2-1
CDR3 DNA: TGCGCCAGCAGCCAAGAGCGGGAGCGGCCCAATGAGCAGTTCTTC
CDR3 protein: CASSQERERPNEQFF

D gene: TRBD1
V gene: TRBV18
clone size: -
J gene: TRBJ2-7
CDR3 DNA: TGTGCCAGCTCCCGACAGGGTGGGTACGAACAGTACTTC
CDR3 protein: CASSRQGGYEQYF

D gene: TRBD1
V gene: TRBV4-1
clone size: few
J gene: TRBJ1-5
CDR3 DNA: TGCGCCAGCAGCCAAGACTGGACAGGCTATAGCAATCAGCCCCAGCATTTT
CDR3 protein: CASSQDWTGYSNQPQHF

D gene: -
V gene: TRBV6-8
clone size: -
J gene: TRBJ1-2
CDR3 DNA: TGTGCCAGCACCGAATACCCAGCAAACTATGGCTACACCTTC
CDR3 protein: CASTEYPANYGYTF

D gene: -
V gene: TRBV18
clone size: few
J gene: TRBJ1-4
CDR3 DNA: TGTGCCAGCTCAACGAGTGCAACTAATGAAAAACTGTTTTTT
CDR3 protein: CASSTSATNEKLFF

D gene: -
V gene: TRBV18
clone size: -
J gene: TRBJ2-3
CDR3 DNA: TGTGCCAGCTCACCCCGGGCCAGCACAGATACGCAGTATTTT
CDR3 protein: CASSPRASTDTQYF

D gene: TRBD1
V gene: TRBV28
clone size: once
J gene: TRBJ1-2
CDR3 DNA: TGTGCCAGCACTACTGGGGGACAGGATACTAACTATGGCTACACCTTC
CDR3 protein: CASTTGGQDTNYGYTF

D gene: -
V gene: TRBV5-1
clone size: few
J gene: TRBJ2-2
CDR3 DNA: TGCGCCAGCAGCTTACGAGCGGAAAACGGGGAGCTGTTTTTT
CDR3 protein: CASSLRAENGELFF

D gene: TRBD1
V gene: TRBV18
clone size: -
J gene: TRBJ2-6
CDR3 DNA: TGTGCCAGCTCTCTCGGACAGGATCGATTCTACTCTGGGGCCAACGTCCTGACTTTC
CDR3 protein: CASSLGQDRFYSGANVLTF

D gene: -
V gene: TRBV6-8
clone size: -
J gene: TRBJ2-7
CDR3 DNA: TGTGCCAGCAGTTACGTTGCGGAGGGCTCCTACGAGCAGTACTTC
CDR3 protein: CASSYVAEGSYEQYF

D gene: TRBD1
V gene: TRBV11-3
clone size: medium-sized
J gene: TRBJ2-2
CDR3 DNA: TGTGCCAGCAGAAGGGCGGCGACAGGGCAAGGCGGGGAGCTGTTTTTT
CDR3 protein: CASRRAATGQGGELFF

D gene: -
V gene: TRBV11-3
clone size: -
J gene: TRBJ2-3
CDR3 DNA: TGTGCCAGCAGCTTCTACCGAGGGAAAGTAGATACGCAGTATTTT
CDR3 protein: CASSFYRGKVDTQYF

D gene: -
V gene: TRBV15
clone size: -
J gene: TRBJ2-1
CDR3 DNA: TGTGCCACCAGCGTAGGACGGAGCTCCTACAATGAGCAGTTCTTC
CDR3 protein: CATSVGRSSYNEQFF